This T cell receptor (beta chain) is drawn from a study of cytomegalovirus exposure and HLA in healthy donors. Concerning this clone: Its antigen remains unidentified.

Study-level findings and limits: Within a later analysis, the majority of CMV-associated TCR beta chains appeared HLA-restricted. Under in vitro conditions, three CMV-associated chains were confirmed as specific for CMV antigens. An analysis was carried out at a later point. It showed that HLA-associated TCR beta chains were more clonally expanded than equally common non-associated chains.

PCR involved 60 Vbeta and 13 Jbeta primers. Repertoires were generated with immunoSEQ multiplex PCR, while TCRdb's copy carries only in-frame clones and drops some. In the table there are some 120,000 clones, roughly two thirds of which are singletons. V gave up 9 bases and J gave up 4 bases, with 22 bases separating them. CDR3 length equals 15 residues. Germline-derived CDR1 and CDR2 are MNHNY and SVGAGI (reference sequence). The clonotype was recovered from a man aged 30 to 45 in good health and CMV-seropositive. The chain joins TRBV6-6 to TRBJ2-7; D gene unclear. The sequenced material came from PBMCs. For the CDR3, the DNA is TGTGCCAGTTTTTACAAGGAGAAGCCGGCATACGAGCAGTACTTC. It specifies CASFYKEKPAYEQYF.